The 11 T cell receptor beta chains presented below share a single source sample, sequenced in a study of beta chain features in type 1 diabetes (dated by TCRdb to between 2017 and 2018). Broader findings and caveats from the paper: Type 1 diabetes patients showed a moderate but significant shortening of TCRB CDR3 length in all four CD4+ subsets.

Library method: the immunoSEQ multiplex PCR assay. All of the isolated RNA was reverse transcribed with the High Capacity cDNA Reverse Transcription Kit, so expressed TCRB transcripts were sequenced. Entries here come from immuneACCESS through TCRdb and include only in-frame sequences with V and J called. Some clones fail to appear in such tables; in the studies checked, an unresolved V gene covers under half of the shortfall, and the cause of the remainder is unknown. Present in this sample are about 340,000 clones, approximately 9.7% of which were seen just once. Roughly 0.99% of the sample rests with the top ten. These receptors' antigens are unknown. Sequenced sample: central memory CD4+ T cells from blood. The origin of the receptors is a young man with type 1 diabetes.

This clone was counted a few times. The chain has TRBV27 and TRBJ1-1; D is uncertain. The CDR3 is 13 residues long. The V gene lost 5 bases and the J gene lost 2 bases, with 9 bases spanning the gap. CDR1 and CDR2 (germline): MNHEY, SMNVEV (reference sequence). The CDR3 here is CASSVDHNTEAFF. The CDR3 DNA reads as TGTGCCAGCAGTGTTGACCATAACACTGAAGCTTTCTTT.

This chain uses TRBV2 with TRBJ2-3, with TRBD1 matching over 7 bases. In germline, CDR1 is SNHLY, CDR2 FYNNEI. The junction had 8 bases not matched to a gene; V was cut back by 2 bases and J by 3 bases. The CDR3 runs 16 residues. The CDR3 DNA is TGTGCCAGCAGTGAAAGTCAGGCAGGGGGAACAGATACGCAGTATTTT. Translated: CASSESQAGGTDTQYF.

This clone was picked up a small number of times. This chain connects TRBV7-2 to TRBJ2-7; 10 bases fit TRBD1. CDR1 and CDR2 (germline): SGHTA, FQGNSA. The CDR3 sequence is 15 residues long. V was pared by 5 bases and J by 6 bases, with 10 bases of the junction left unmatched. The CDR3 DNA follows: TGTGCCAGCAGCCCCCGACAGGGGGCGCTTACCGAGCAGTACTTC. Amino acids: CASSPRQGALTEQYF.

This clone was observed a handful of times. CDR3 protein: CSAEIGMEQFF. In nucleotides, the CDR3 is TGCAGCGCCGAGATAGGGATGGAGCAGTTCTTC. The V gene is TRBV29-1, the J gene TRBJ2-1, with D uncertain. Trimming shortened V by 7 bases and J by 10 bases, and 14 bases separated the two germline ends. This CDR3 has 11 residues. CDR1 and CDR2 from the germline V gene are SQVTM and ANQGSEA.

This clone was counted many times. This chain joins TRBV4-3 and TRBJ2-3; D may be TRBD2 (7 bases). Trimming left V 3 bases short and J 0 bases short, with 10 bases between. CDR1 is LGHNA and CDR2 is YSLEER in the germline V gene. This CDR3 is built from 15 residues. CDR3 bases: TGCGCCAGCAGCCATGGGGGGGCTAGCACAGATACGCAGTATTTT. Amino acids: CASSHGGASTDTQYF.

This clone has more than one count but fewer than ten. This chain uses TRBV5-6 with TRBJ2-3; 7 nucleotides align to TRBD2. Germline CDR1 and CDR2: SGHDT and YYEEEE. With 2 bases clipped from V and 5 bases from J, the junction kept 8 bases outside the gene matches. The CDR3 length is 15 residues. The CDR3 reads CASSLLAGVRDTQYF. CDR3 nucleotide sequence: TGTGCCAGCAGCTTATTGGCGGGGGTCAGAGATACGCAGTATTTT.

The J gene is TRBJ2-1, the V gene TRBV28, with 10 positions matching TRBD2. This CDR3 is 16 amino acids long. CDR1 and CDR2 from the germline V gene are MDHEN and SYDVKM. Trimming took 7 bases from V and 0 from J; bases not matched to a gene: 6. The CDR3, as DNA: TGTGCCAGCAAGACAGCGGGGGGGAGCTCCTACAATGAGCAGTTCTTC. It specifies CASKTAGGSSYNEQFF.

This clone was seen a few times. This sequence joins TRBV5-1 and TRBJ2-1, with unresolved D. Trimming cost V 0 bases and J 8 bases, with 12 bases left between them. CDR1 and CDR2 (germline): SGHRS, YFSETQ. The CDR3 is 14 residues long. The CDR3 sequence is CASSLVLPLDEQFF. The CDR3 DNA follows: TGCGCCAGCAGCTTGGTTCTTCCCCTGGATGAGCAGTTCTTC.

The chain has TRBV7-9 and TRBJ1-2; TRBD1 aligns across 9 bases. CDR1 and CDR2 from the germline V gene are SEHNR and FQNEAQ (reference sequence). V trimming: 4 bases; J trimming: 6 bases; junction bases outside the gene matches: 3. This CDR3 region has 13 residues. CDR3 sequence reads: CASSSDRGNGYTF. The CDR3 DNA reads TGTGCCAGCAGCTCGGACAGGGGTAATGGCTACACCTTC.

This clone was seen a handful of times. Within the sample, other DNA sequences also encode this same CDR3. The rearrangement links TRBV9 to TRBJ2-1; D not certain. Per germline, CDR1 SGDLS and CDR2 YYNGEE. This CDR3 is built from 16 residues. With 2 bases removed from V and 0 bases from J, the gap between germline ends came to 12 bases. The CDR3 DNA sequence: TGTGCCAGCAGCGTGGGATGGGCCAGCTCCTACAATGAGCAGTTCTTC. Translating gives CASSVGWASSYNEQFF.

This clone has at least ten counts. The chain joins TRBV2 to TRBJ2-1; D may be TRBD2 (6 bases). The CDR3 consists of 12 residues. The germline V gene encodes CDR1 SNHLY and CDR2 FYNNEI. V was cut by 11 bases and J by 1 base, with 9 bases left in between. CDR3 nucleotide sequence: TGTGCCGGGGGGTGGTCCTACAATGAGCAGTTCTTC. This translates into CAGGWSYNEQFF.